One sample yielded the 18 T cell receptor beta chains listed below, sequenced in a study of cytomegalovirus exposure and HLA in healthy donors. PCR involved 60 Vbeta and 13 Jbeta primers. Repertoires were generated with immunoSEQ multiplex PCR, while TCRdb's copy carries only in-frame clones and drops some. The sample records roughly 83,000 clones, approximately 75% being singletons. The sequenced sample consisted of PBMCs. These receptors originate from a man aged 60-69 years in good health and CMV-seronegative.

The chain couples TRBV7-3 to TRBJ2-4, with 9 bases aligning to TRBD2. V trimming: 5 bases; J trimming: 5 bases; junction bases outside the gene matches: 10. CDR3 length: 16 amino acids. Germline V CDR1 and CDR2: SGHTA, FQGTGA. This CDR3 is CASSRGGGAAQNIQYF. CDR3 DNA sequence: TGTGCCAGCAGCCGGGGCGGGGGGGCGGCCCAAAACATTCAGTACTTC.

J is TRBJ2-1 and V is TRBV7-8, with D tentatively TRBD2 (6 bases). The germline V and J ends were trimmed by 5 bases and 0 bases, with 20 bases remaining between them. Germline-derived CDR1 and CDR2 are SGHVS and FQNEAQ. The CDR3 contains 18 residues. The CDR3 here is CASSAFSWGEGSYNEQFF. CDR3 sequence (DNA): TGTGCCAGCAGCGCGTTCTCCTGGGGGGAAGGCTCCTACAATGAGCAGTTCTTC.

For the CDR3, the DNA is TGTGCCAGCAGCCCCCTACTTGGCGGGGGCTACTACGAGCAGTACTTC. Protein: CASSPLLGGGYYEQYF. The V call is TRBV7-6, the J call TRBJ2-7, with a possible D match to TRBD2 (7 bases). V shed 5 bases and J shed 3 bases, with 20 bases lying between them. CDR1 is SGHVS, CDR2 FNYEAQ, per germline. This CDR3 has 16 amino acids.

The chain couples TRBV7-3 to TRBJ2-6; TRBD2 matches at 8 bases. Germline V gene sequence: CDR1 SGHTA, CDR2 FQGTGA. This CDR3 contains 17 residues. V lost 5 bases and J lost 0; bases outside the gene matches: 6. The CDR3 DNA follows: TGTGCCAGCAGCCTACGGAGCGGGGGCTCTGGGGCCAACGTCCTGACTTTC. Translation: CASSLRSGGSGANVLTF.

J is TRBJ2-2 and V is TRBV4-1; no reliable D call. V lost 0 bases and J lost 0, with 5 bases in between. CDR3 length: 15 residues. Germline-derived CDR1 and CDR2 are MGHRA and YSYEKL. Here the CDR3 DNA reads TGCGCCAGCAGCCAAGATCGAGCGAACACCGGGGAGCTGTTTTTT. Encoded protein: CASSQDRANTGELFF.

The chain has TRBV19 and TRBJ2-7; TRBD1 might be the D (6 bases). Trimming left V 5 bases short and J 7 bases short, with 21 bases between. This CDR3 contains 15 residues. Germline loops: CDR1 LNHDA, CDR2 SQIVND (reference sequence). In DNA, the CDR3 is TGTGCCAGTAGTCGAGTGCAGGGGAATTTGATTGAGCAGTACTTC. Its translation: CASSRVQGNLIEQYF.

The V and J genes are TRBV7-9 and TRBJ2-7; 10 nucleotides agree with TRBD1. Germline-derived CDR1 and CDR2 are SEHNR and FQNEAQ (reference sequence). CDR3 length: 15 amino acids. V dropped 5 bases and J dropped 5; count of bases not matched to a gene: 9. CDR3 sequence (DNA): TGTGCCAGCAGCACCTGGGGACAGGGGAGCCACGAGCAGTACTTC. It translates to CASSTWGQGSHEQYF.

This chain joins TRBV2 and TRBJ1-2; possibly TRBD1 for D (6 bases). The V end was cut by 7 bases, the J end by 4 bases, with 13 bases between. The germline gives CDR1 SNHLY, CDR2 FYNNEI. This CDR3 is built from 13 residues. The CDR3 coding sequence is TGTGCCAGCACCCTAAGGGGGATCTATGGCTACACCTTC. This encodes CASTLRGIYGYTF.

The chain recombines TRBV14 with TRBJ2-1, with 7 bases that match TRBD1. The trim removed 6 bases at V and 5 bases at J, leaving 7 bases unmatched. Germline assignment: CDR1 SGHDN and CDR2 FVKESK. The CDR3 length is 14 residues. The CDR3 spells CASRGGQVNNEQFF. The CDR3 region has the DNA TGTGCCAGCAGAGGAGGACAGGTGAACAATGAGCAGTTCTTC.

This chain links TRBV19 with TRBJ1-1; maybe TRBD1 (5 bases). Germline V CDR1 and CDR2: LNHDA, SQIVND (reference sequence). V lost 7 bases and J lost 1, with 7 bases in between. This CDR3 has 12 amino acids. In nucleotides, the CDR3 is TGTGCCAGTACAGGACAGAACACTGAAGCTTTCTTT. Amino acid sequence: CASTGQNTEAFF.

The rearrangement joins TRBV10-2 to TRBJ2-3, with 10 bases that match TRBD2. CDR3 length: 16 amino acids. From germline, CDR1 is WSHSY and CDR2 SAAADI. The V and J ends lost 3 bases and 5 bases, in that order; junction bases with no gene match: 8. DNA for the CDR3: TGCGCCAGCAGTGATGAGCGGGGGGGCCTGTTAGATACGCAGTATTTT. Translating it yields CASSDERGGLLDTQYF.

The CDR3 spells CASTQGQPNTEAFF. The CDR3 region has the DNA TGTGCCAGCACCCAAGGACAGCCGAACACTGAAGCTTTCTTT. This rearrangement joins TRBV6-1 to TRBJ1-1, with D maybe TRBD1 (6 bases). V lost 7 bases and J 1 base, leaving 13 bases between the germline ends. CDR3 length: 14 amino acids. Germline lookup yields CDR1 MNHNS and CDR2 SASEGT.

CDR3 sequence: CASSVGDIQRDHEKLFF. CDR3 DNA sequence: TGTGCCAGCAGTGTAGGGGACATTCAAAGAGACCATGAAAAACTGTTTTTT. The chain joins TRBV6-1 to TRBJ1-4, with a tentative D call TRBD1 (6 bases). The V end was cut by 4 bases, the J end by 6 bases, with 21 bases between. Germline V gene sequence: CDR1 MNHNS, CDR2 SASEGT. This CDR3 contains 17 residues.

The chain combines TRBV30 with TRBJ1-2, with 9 nucleotides matching TRBD1. The CDR3 loop spans 14 amino acids. V lost 2 bases and J lost 8; bases outside the gene matches: 9. Germline V CDR1 and CDR2: GTSNPN, SVGIG (reference sequence). CDR3 region: CAWSPTGTGLGYTF. CDR3 DNA sequence: TGTGCCTGGAGTCCCACTGGGACAGGGTTAGGCTACACCTTC.

The V gene is TRBV15, the J gene TRBJ1-4, with 12 positions matching TRBD1. There are 17 residues in the CDR3. The germline gives CDR1 LNHNV, CDR2 YYDKDF (reference sequence). Losses at the gene ends were 0 bases for V and 13 bases for J; bases not matched to a gene: 12. CDR3 in amino acids: CATSRDFGGTGGLRLFF. Written as DNA, the CDR3 is TGTGCCACCAGCAGAGATTTTGGTGGGACAGGGGGCCTAAGACTGTTTTTT. Full variable domain (remainder filled in from reference TRBV15 and TRBJ1-4): DAMVIQNPRYQVTQFGKPVTLSCSQTLNHNVMYWYQQKSSQAPKLLFHYYDKDFNNEADTPDNFQSRRPNTSFCFLDIRSPGLGDTAMYLCATSRDFGGTGGLRLFFGSGTQLSVL.

The chain couples TRBV7-3 to TRBJ2-1; weak D call: TRBD2 (5 bases). CDR1 is SGHTA, CDR2 FQGTGA, per germline. This CDR3 is 14 amino acids long. Trimming removed 5 bases from V and 7 bases from J, with 15 bases in between. The CDR3 nucleotides are TGTGCCAGCAGCCCTGCGTCAGGCGGGAATGAGCAGTTCTTC. Translating gives CASSPASGGNEQFF.

The chain couples TRBV2 to TRBJ1-2, with D perhaps matching TRBD1 (6 bases). With 7 bases removed from V and 2 bases from J, the gap between germline ends came to 14 bases. This CDR3 region has 14 residues. The germline V gene has CDR1 SNHLY and CDR2 FYNNEI. CDR3 DNA: TGTGCCAGCATCTCAGGGGTGGGAAACTATGGCTACACCTTC. The encoded protein is CASISGVGNYGYTF.

Written as DNA, the CDR3 is TGTGCCTGGGATCCCGCGGCGGGGATTAATGGCTACACCTTC. Translated, it gives CAWDPAAGINGYTF. The chain couples TRBV30 to TRBJ1-2; the D is unclear. The CDR3 runs to 14 residues. The germline V gene encodes CDR1 GTSNPN and CDR2 SVGIG (reference sequence). With 5 bases removed from V and 6 bases from J, the gap between germline ends came to 19 bases.